The 25 T cell receptor beta chains listed next were all sequenced from one sample in a study of tumor and adjacent non-tumor tissue in lung cancer. Three rounds of nested PCR, following a modified ARM-PCR protocol, produced the TCRbeta library. TCRdb itself ran the multiplex PCR reads through MiXCR, one entry per CDR3 protein. The repertoire consists of about 68,000 distinct CDR3 sequences, with 60% occurring once and the leading ten covering roughly 21%. The template was RNA from unsorted bulk tissue. Sequencing was performed on lung tumor tissue. The receptor source for this set is a man aged 50-60 years with non-small cell lung cancer.

This clonotype was seen more than once but under ten times. At one end, the junction sequence differs from germline, possibly due to a read error. The chain couples TRBV12-3 or TRBV12-4 to TRBJ1-6; 8 bases line up with TRBD1. This CDR3 spans 16 amino acids. Here the CDR3 reads CASSRAGQGVPTPLRF. Here the CDR3 DNA reads TGTGCCAGCAGCAGGGCCGGACAGGGCGTACCTACACCCCTCCGCTTT.

A note on this clonotype: A much bigger clone sits one base away, suggesting this may be a read error. This chain links TRBV12-3 or TRBV12-4 with TRBJ2-2; maybe TRBD2 (5 bases). The ends were cut back, 6 bases at V and 2 bases at J, with 16 bases in the middle. The CDR3 consists of 16 residues. Written as DNA, the CDR3 is TGTGCCAGCAGATTAAAGGGCGGACTTAACACCGGGGAGCTGTTTTTT. This gives the protein CASRLKGGLNTGELFF.

Comment on this clonotype: This clone may be a read error of a much larger clone one base away. The V call is TRBV6-6, the J call TRBJ2-7; 11 nucleotides align to TRBD2. The CDR3 contains 14 residues. Germline values: CDR1 MNHNY, CDR2 SVGAGI (reference sequence). DNA of the CDR3: TGTGCCAGCACAATAGCGGGAGGGGCCTACGTGCAGTACTTC. Encoded protein: CASTIAGGAYVQYF.

Of note for this clonotype: Since a much larger clone is just one base distant, this may be a read error. The rearrangement links TRBV6-1 to TRBJ2-3; D not certain. The CDR3 loop spans 11 amino acids. CDR1 MNHNS and CDR2 SASEGT come from the germline V gene. The CDR3 region has the DNA TGTGTCAGCAGTGGCGTAGATACGCAGTATTTT. Translating it yields CVSSGVDTQYF.

This clonotype was detected many times. This chain connects TRBV10-3 to TRBJ1-6; 9 positions agree with TRBD1. Germline CDR1 reads ENHRY; CDR2 reads SYGVKD. This CDR3 comprises 14 residues. V trimming: 2 bases; J trimming: 10 bases; junction bases outside the gene matches: 3. CDR3 DNA: TGTGCCATCAGTGAGACAGGGGGCAGGTCACCCCTCCACTTT. Translated: CAISETGGRSPLHF.

This rearrangement joins TRBV29-1 to TRBJ2-1; 7 bases are shared with TRBD2. The CDR3 is 16 residues long. The junction had 20 bases not matched to a gene; V was cut back by 2 bases and J by 13 bases. CDR1 is SQVTM and CDR2 is ANQGSEA in the germline V gene. DNA of the CDR3: TGCAGCGTTGAACCGCTTCTGGCGGGAGAAAGGAATGCTCAGTTCTTC. It is translated as CSVEPLLAGERNAQFF.

Worth noting for this clonotype: This may come from a read error, since a much larger clone is one base off. The chain has TRBV10-3 and TRBJ2-2; either TRBD1 or TRBD2 may supply D (5 bases each). CDR3 length: 15 amino acids. With 4 bases removed from V and 3 bases from J, the gap between germline ends came to 12 bases. Germline V CDR1 and CDR2: ENHRY, SYGVKD. CDR3 nucleotides: TGTGCCATCAGTGCACAGGAGGCTGACACCGGGGAGCTGTTTTTT. It codes for CAISAQEADTGELFF.

This clonotype rates as medium-sized. V gene TRBV11-2 combines with J gene TRBJ2-7; D might be TRBD1 or TRBD2, each matching 7 bases. CDR3 length: 14 residues. Germline V gives CDR1 SGHAT, CDR2 FQNNGV. Trimming stripped 0 bases from V and 4 bases from J, with 10 bases between. CDR3 DNA sequence: TGTGCCAGCAGCTTAGACAGGGGGGGGTACGAGCAGTACTTC. It translates to CASSLDRGGYEQYF.

The sample holds many counts of this clonotype. The rearrangement links TRBV4-2 to TRBJ2-3; tentative D call: TRBD1 (5 bases). The germline V gene has CDR1 LGHNA and CDR2 YNFKEQ. Trimming pared 8 bases from V and 2 bases from J, leaving 11 bases between. This CDR3 is 13 amino acids long. The DNA of the CDR3 is TGTGCCAGCGGGGCTGCCTTCACAGATACGCAGTATTTT. Its translation is CASGAAFTDTQYF.

This clonotype has just a few counts. V usage is TRBV20-1 and J usage is TRBJ2-7; no clear D gene. The CDR3 is 12 residues long. In germline, CDR1 is DFQATT, CDR2 SNEGSKA (reference sequence). V lost 2 bases and J 6 bases, leaving 11 bases between the germline ends. In DNA, the CDR3 is TGCAGTGCTAGAAAGTCCGCGGCCGAGCAGTACTTC. Protein product: CSARKSAAEQYF.

A word on this clonotype: Germline and junction disagree at one end, which may indicate a read error. V is TRBV29-1 and J is TRBJ1-2; tentatively, D is TRBD1 (5 bases). CDR3 length equals 13 residues. Germline V gene lookup returns CDR1 SQVTM and CDR2 ANQGSEA. The DNA for the CDR3 is TGCAGCGTTGAGGGTAGGGGCATAGGTGGCTACGCCTTC. Encoded protein: CSVEGRGIGGYAF.

The V gene is TRBV4-1, the J gene TRBJ1-5, with D maybe TRBD1 (5 bases). Germline V gene lookup returns CDR1 MGHRA and CDR2 YSYEKL. This CDR3 region has 15 residues. With 1 base removed from V and 9 bases from J, the gap between germline ends came to 16 bases. CDR3 region: CASSQVEQGYRPQHF. CDR3 in DNA: TGCGCCAGCAGCCAAGTGGAGCAGGGATATCGGCCCCAGCATTTT.

This clonotype showed up just a few times. The chain uses TRBV24-1 and TRBJ2-7; 8 nucleotides match TRBD2. The CDR3 loop spans 13 amino acids. Germline V CDR1 and CDR2: KGHDR, SFDVKD. With 3 bases clipped from V and 13 bases from J, the junction kept 10 bases outside the gene matches. The CDR3 DNA reads as TGTGCCACCAGTGATCGCGACGGACTAGCAGTATACTTC. It codes for CATSDRDGLAVYF.

Ten or more counts support this clonotype. This rearrangement joins TRBV12-3 or TRBV12-4 to TRBJ1-2; 7 nucleotides match TRBD1. The CDR3 runs 15 residues. V gave up 0 bases and J gave up 4 bases; unmatched junction bases: 5. CDR3 loop: CASSLAGDSLYGYTF. The DNA for the CDR3 is TGTGCCAGCAGTTTAGCGGGGGACAGCCTCTATGGCTACACCTTC.

This clonotype was counted only a few times. One junction end does not reproduce the germline sequence, and a read error may be involved. CDR3 protein: CASSSRRGSLRSYNEHFF. DNA of the CDR3: TGTGCCAGCAGCTCCCGGAGGGGTAGCTTGAGATCCTACAATGAGCATTTCTTC. The V and J genes are TRBV11-2 and TRBJ2-1; weak D call: TRBD2 (6 bases). Per germline, CDR1 SGHAT and CDR2 FQNNGV. The CDR3 spans 18 residues.

This clonotype was counted ten times or more. CDR3 coding DNA: TGTGCCAGCAGCCCGACCGGGACGGTGAACACCGGGGAGCTGTTTTTT. Its translation: CASSPTGTVNTGELFF. V and J are TRBV4-2 and TRBJ2-2, with D perhaps given as TRBD1 or TRBD2 (5 bases each). V shed 4 bases and J shed 1 base, with 13 bases lying between them. The CDR3 totals 16 residues. Germline V gene data show CDR1 as LGHNA and CDR2 as YNFKEQ.

The gene calls are TRBV28 and TRBJ2-2, with TRBD2 matching over 7 bases. Germline CDR1 and CDR2: MDHEN and SYDVKM. The trim removed 8 bases at V and 6 bases at J, leaving 9 bases unmatched. CDR3 length: 14 residues. The CDR3: CASGTGGIAGELFF. The CDR3 DNA follows: TGTGCCAGCGGTACCGGGGGGATCGCCGGGGAGCTGTTTTTT. Supplemented by reference TRBV28 and TRBJ2-2, the full variable domain reads DVKVTQSSRYLVKRTGEKVFLECVQDMDHENMFWYRQDPGLGLRLIYFSYDVKMKEKGDIPEGYSVSREKKERFSLILESASTNQTSMYLCASGTGGIAGELFFGEGSRLTVL.

This clonotype was observed a single time. A clone one base away is much larger, so this may be a read error. The chain links TRBV5-1 to TRBJ2-2; the match to TRBD2 covers 7 bases. Looked up from germline, CDR1 is SGHRS and CDR2 is YFSETQ. This CDR3 is built from 15 residues. CDR3 in DNA: TGCGCCAGCAGCCCTCGGGGGGACGGCACCGGGAAGCTGTTTTTT. Its protein product is CASSPRGDGTGKLFF.

This clonotype was seen many times. The chain is built from TRBV5-1 and TRBJ2-6; D is unresolved. The germline V gene encodes CDR1 SGHRS and CDR2 YFSETQ. CDR3 length equals 15 residues. V lost 2 bases to trimming and J lost 0 bases, with 6 bases between them. CDR3 DNA sequence: TGCGCCAGCAGCTTATTACTCTCTGGGGCCAACGTCCTGACTTTC. Translated: CASSLLLSGANVLTF.

The CDR3 nucleotides are TGCGCAAGCGGCCAAGATTGGGGAGGGATAGGCTATGGCTACACCTTC. This sequence encodes CASGQDWGGIGYGYTF. The chain joins TRBV4-1 to TRBJ1-2; D is ambiguous. CDR1 is MGHRA, CDR2 YSYEKL, per germline. This CDR3 is 16 amino acids long.

This clonotype was observed many times. The V and J genes are TRBV6-5 and TRBJ2-1; TRBD2 matches 15 bases. Germline CDR1 and CDR2: MNHEY and SVGAGI. This CDR3 region has 17 residues. Losses at the gene ends were 6 bases for V and 7 bases for J; bases not matched to a gene: 10. CDR3 coding DNA: TGTGCCAGCAGCTCCGGGACTAGCGGGAGGTTCAGGAATGAGCAGTTCTTC. It yields the protein CASSSGTSGRFRNEQFF.

The V call is TRBV29-1, the J call TRBJ2-1, with 8 bases identical to TRBD2. CDR1 and CDR2 (germline): SQVTM, ANQGSEA. The CDR3 totals 14 residues. Germline trimming cut 2 bases from V and 4 bases from J; bases unmatched to any gene: 4. CDR3 loop: CSVESSGPYNEQFF. The CDR3 coding sequence is TGCAGCGTTGAATCTAGCGGGCCTTACAATGAGCAGTTCTTC.

On this clonotype itself: Mismatch with germline at one junction end may stem from a read error. This chain joins TRBV30 and TRBJ1-5; possibly TRBD1 for D (5 bases). Germline V gene sequence: CDR1 GTSNPN, CDR2 SVGIG (reference sequence). The CDR3 runs 13 residues. The CDR3 protein is CAWSGDSNQLQHF. In nucleotides, the CDR3 is TGTGCCTGGAGTGGAGACAGCAATCAGCTCCAGCATTTT.

About this clonotype itself: A much more abundant neighbour one base away suggests this may be a read error. V usage is TRBV7-9 and J usage is TRBJ2-7; either TRBD1 or TRBD2 may fit D (5 bases each). The V gene's germline CDR1 is SEHNR and CDR2 FQNEAQ (reference sequence). The germline V and J ends were trimmed by 4 bases and 4 bases, with 14 bases remaining between them. CDR3 size: 14 residues. The CDR3, as DNA: TGTGCCAGCAGCTCCCTCCTAGAGGGGTACGAGCAGTACTTC. Translating gives CASSSLLEGYEQYF.

To note about this clonotype: Relative to the germline gene, one junction end is altered; a read error may explain this. The chain couples TRBV11-2 to TRBJ1-1; unclear D gene. In germline, CDR1 is SGHAT, CDR2 FQNNGV. The CDR3 has 15 amino acids. The CDR3 protein is CASSPWTGGGTEAIF. The CDR3 DNA reads TGTGCCAGCAGCCCCTGGACTGGCGGTGGTACTGAAGCTATCTTT.